This is a list of T cell receptor beta chains from one sample in a study of regulatory T cells in long-lasting Graves disease. TCRdb passed the multiplex PCR reads through MiXCR, listing each CDR3 protein once. The table has about 290,000 distinct CDR3 sequences, 20% to 25% seen once. This specimen was peripheral blood mononuclear cells (PBMCs), taken when the disease was refractory, from a patient treated with antithyroid drugs. The receptors originated from a female donor with Graves disease. CDR3s include the opening cysteine and the closing phenylalanine or tryptophan. The order of the fields is V gene, J gene, clone size, CDR3 protein. Only some rows state a clone size, as once, few, many or a class for expanded clones.

TRBV28	TRBJ2-7	many	CASSLGGVRGYEQYF
TRBV10-3	TRBJ2-7	many	CAIRTSGRDDEQYF
TRBV18	TRBJ2-7	many	CASSPPDSYEQYF
TRBV20-1	TRBJ1-6	NA	CSANDPGTVNSPLHF
TRBV6-2/TRBV6-3	TRBJ1-2	many	CASSYAEGAGDSYTF
TRBV30	TRBJ1-2	many	CAWGGKANYYGYTF
TRBV9	TRBJ2-5	many	CASSGSGSQETQYF
TRBV27	TRBJ1-1	NA	CASSSERVKTDNTEAFF
TRBV7-9	TRBJ2-7	many	CASSPPAGGEQYF
TRBV12-3/TRBV12-4	TRBJ1-1	few	CASSFRERTEAFF
TRBV24-1	TRBJ2-1	NA	CATSDVAGLTQFF
TRBV27	TRBJ1-6	few	CASSPGAYNSPLHF
TRBV19	TRBJ2-1	few	CASSRDRGYNEQFF
TRBV29-1	TRBJ2-7	NA	CSVLRGNSYEQYF
TRBV7-2	TRBJ2-3	few	CASSPSSTDTQYF
TRBV12-3/TRBV12-4	TRBJ1-2	few	CASSRTGVTF
TRBV7-9	TRBJ2-7	many	CASSLPTGTYEQYF
TRBV7-9	TRBJ2-3	NA	CASSFSLAGGSDTQYF
TRBV5-1	TRBJ2-7	NA	CASSLAVGWGESYEQYF
TRBV29-1	TRBJ2-7	once	CSVRISRQGNYKQYF
TRBV28	TRBJ2-7	many	CASRREGPFYEQYF
TRBV12-3/TRBV12-4	TRBJ2-7	many	CASSLAAGTYEQYF
TRBV20-1	TRBJ1-5	few	CSASLTPRGPYQPQHF
TRBV7-8	TRBJ2-7	many	CASSLPGLVYEQYF
TRBV6-2/TRBV6-3	TRBJ1-1	NA	CASSYVTDTEAFF
TRBV7-2	TRBJ2-2	NA	CASSSGLTRTGELFF
TRBV9	TRBJ2-7	NA	CASSVGMGYEQYF
TRBV6-1	TRBJ1-1	many	CASSNLPRTGKNTEAFF
TRBV27	TRBJ2-1	NA	CASFPLAGAVYNEQFF
TRBV6-4	TRBJ2-5	few	CASSGGSGEEETQYF
TRBV28	TRBJ2-1	NA	CASSPPAGAGDNEQFF
TRBV20-1	TRBJ2-5	many	CSASNRQETQYF
TRBV30	TRBJ1-5	few	CAWSVAGGNQPQHF
TRBV6-1	TRBJ2-3	NA	CASGSLNTDTQYF
TRBV12-5	TRBJ2-2	NA	CASGTGTDANTGELFF
TRBV10-3	TRBJ1-1	many	CAISEDRENTEAFF
TRBV7-2	TRBJ2-3	few	CASSPTPGGLITDTQYF
TRBV28	TRBJ1-2	many	CATTPSGVNYGYTF
TRBV19	TRBJ1-1	few	CASRNRPAGGTEAFF
TRBV10-2	TRBJ1-1	few	CATQGPGMNTEAFF
TRBV10-2	TRBJ2-2	NA	CASRTSGASTGELFF
TRBV14	TRBJ2-4	NA	CASSQVAGARYF
TRBV27	TRBJ2-4	NA	CASRGVANIQYF
TRBV7-9	TRBJ2-1	many	CASSPWDRGPYNEQFF
TRBV7-2	TRBJ2-7	NA	CASSKRVGGDYYEQYF
TRBV6-2/TRBV6-3	TRBJ2-7	many	CASSYRQEAYEQYF
TRBV5-1	TRBJ2-1	NA	CASSLVGDPENEQFF
TRBV28	TRBJ2-5	few	CASSSGGLEETQYF
TRBV5-4	TRBJ2-7	few	CASSLEVAGSYEQYF
TRBV6-1	TRBJ1-4	few	CASTQGATNEKLFF
TRBV6-2/TRBV6-3	TRBJ1-5	few	CASSYSDRVNQPQHF
TRBV18	TRBJ1-5	many	CASSEGAGGRNQPQHF
TRBV14	TRBJ1-2	NA	CASSQTGTYLVGYTF
TRBV5-1	TRBJ1-1	NA	CASSGQGFTEAFF